This is a list of T cell receptor beta chains from one sample in a study of spatial heterogeneity in lung cancer. TCRdb used MiXCR to reprocess the 5' RACE reads, holding one entry per CDR3 protein. The table shows about 40,000 distinct CDR3 sequences, with 5.2% occurring only once. The material was PBMCs, obtained at surgery. These receptors were collected from a female donor with early-stage non-small cell lung cancer. Each CDR3 is given with its conserved first and last residue. A D gene is named only where the DNA matches it firmly. The size of a clone is reported for some rows only, either as once, few or many, or as a class for expanded clones.

V	J	D	size	CDR3	DNA
TRBV2	TRBJ2-6	NA	NA	CASSVDRTSGANVLTF	TGTGCCAGCAGTGTCGACAGAACCTCTGGGGCCAACGTCCTGACTTTC
TRBV19	TRBJ2-7	TRBD1	NA	CASSARQGEQYF	TGTGCCAGTAGTGCAAGACAGGGCGAGCAGTACTTC
TRBV11-2	TRBJ2-4	NA	many	CASSLRGIGSKNIQYF	TGTGCCAGCAGCTTAAGGGGGATTGGGTCCAAAAACATTCAGTACTTC
TRBV18	TRBJ1-2	NA	NA	CASSPRQDVPYGYTF	TGTGCCAGCTCACCCCGACAAGACGTTCCCTATGGCTACACCTTC
TRBV7-2	TRBJ2-1	NA	NA	CASSSMGGPDEQFF	TGTGCCAGCAGCTCAATGGGAGGCCCGGATGAGCAGTTCTTC
TRBV6-5	TRBJ1-4	NA	many	CASTPGAWNEKLFF	TGTGCCAGCACCCCCGGGGCATGGAATGAAAAACTGTTTTTT
TRBV28	TRBJ1-1	NA	NA	CASSPVGAVIVEAFF	TGTGCCAGCAGTCCCGTGGGCGCGGTCATCGTTGAAGCTTTCTTT
TRBV18	TRBJ2-2	TRBD2	many	CASSPRLADTGELFF	TGTGCCAGCTCACCAAGGCTAGCGGACACCGGGGAGCTGTTTTTT
TRBV12-3/TRBV12-4	TRBJ2-3	NA	few	CASSSNTDTQYF	TGTGCCAGCAGTTCCAACACAGATACGCAGTATTTT
TRBV6-5	TRBJ1-1	NA	many	CASSSTMGGTEAFF	TGTGCCAGCAGTTCCACGATGGGGGGGACTGAAGCTTTCTTT
TRBV6-5	TRBJ1-4	TRBD1	many	CASSPRGLTNEKLFF	TGTGCCAGCAGTCCCAGGGGGCTGACTAATGAAAAACTGTTTTTT
TRBV4-2	TRBJ2-1	NA	many	CASRQRLEGGEQFF	TGTGCCAGCAGACAACGACTAGAAGGCGGTGAGCAGTTCTTC
TRBV3-1	TRBJ2-4	NA	NA	CASSQRVGNIQYF	TGTGCCAGCAGCCAAAGGGTGGGGAACATTCAGTACTTC
TRBV20-1	TRBJ2-1	NA	many	CSARDLGNRVSDEQFF	TGCAGTGCTAGAGATCTTGGTAACAGGGTCTCCGATGAGCAGTTCTTC
TRBV3-1	TRBJ1-2	TRBD1	many	CASSQVLGTGGYGYTF	TGTGCCAGCAGCCAAGTCCTTGGGACAGGGGGCTATGGCTACACCTTC
TRBV6-2/TRBV6-3	TRBJ1-4	TRBD1	many	CASAIRQGNEKLFF	TGTGCCAGCGCAATTCGACAGGGAAATGAAAAACTGTTTTTT
TRBV27	TRBJ2-3	NA	many	CASSPRAGFFETQYF	TGTGCCAGCAGTCCCCGGGCGGGTTTTTTTGAGACGCAGTATTTT
TRBV7-2	TRBJ2-5	TRBD1	few	CASSVPGQGRETQYF	TGTGCCAGCAGCGTACCGGGACAGGGTCGAGAGACCCAGTACTTC
TRBV6-1	TRBJ1-5	NA	many	CASRAMGEGNQPQHF	TGTGCCAGCAGGGCGATGGGGGAGGGCAATCAGCCCCAGCATTTT
TRBV5-1	TRBJ2-3	NA	many	CASSGLFTDTQYF	TGCGCCAGCAGCGGTCTCTTCACAGATACGCAGTATTTT
TRBV25-1	TRBJ1-5	NA	many	CASSPIGGNQPQHF	TGTGCCAGCAGTCCCATAGGGGGCAATCAGCCCCAGCATTTT
TRBV20-1	TRBJ1-1	NA	many	CSARVQGGTEAFF	TGCAGTGCTAGAGTTCAGGGTGGGACTGAAGCTTTCTTT
TRBV5-4	TRBJ2-1	TRBD1	few	CASSLEGASRNEQFF	TGTGCCAGCAGCTTGGAGGGGGCCTCTCGGAATGAGCAGTTCTTC
TRBV10-3	TRBJ2-3	NA	many	CAISESGTTPTDTQYF	TGTGCCATCAGTGAGTCTGGTACAACCCCCACAGATACGCAGTATTTT
TRBV7-3	TRBJ1-1	NA	many	CASSSPLGTEAFF	TGTGCCAGCAGCTCTCCCCTGGGCACTGAAGCTTTCTTT
TRBV18	TRBJ1-1	TRBD1	many	CASSPLGGRAEAFF	TGTGCCAGCTCTCCCTTAGGGGGCCGGGCTGAAGCTTTCTTT
TRBV20-1	TRBJ2-7	NA	many	CSAPPGNAYEQYF	TGCAGTGCCCCCCCCGGGAACGCCTACGAGCAGTACTTC
TRBV20-1	TRBJ2-4	NA	many	CSARVPPPGIQYF	TGCAGTGCTAGAGTTCCACCGCCCGGCATTCAGTACTTC
TRBV5-4	TRBJ2-1	NA	many	CASSLNSNSYNEQFF	TGTGCCAGCAGCTTGAATTCGAACTCCTACAATGAGCAGTTCTTC
TRBV28	TRBJ1-6	NA	many	CASRDPGSNSPLHF	TGTGCCAGCAGAGACCCAGGGAGTAATTCACCCCTCCACTTT
TRBV6-1	TRBJ2-5	NA	many	CASSLDWGTGETQYF	TGTGCCAGCAGTTTAGACTGGGGGACGGGAGAGACCCAGTACTTC
TRBV27	TRBJ2-1	TRBD2	few	CASTETSVGANEQFF	TGTGCCAGCACCGAGACTAGCGTGGGGGCCAATGAGCAGTTCTTC
TRBV10-2	TRBJ1-4	NA	many	CASSRDASSGLFF	TGCGCCAGCAGCCGGGACGCGTCAAGTGGGCTGTTTTTT
TRBV29-1	TRBJ1-2	NA	many	CSVSSVGSNYGYTF	TGCAGCGTTAGCTCGGTCGGCTCTAACTATGGCTACACCTTC
TRBV9	TRBJ1-1	NA	many	CASSVSAMNTEAFF	TGTGCCAGCAGCGTATCCGCGATGAACACTGAAGCTTTCTTT
TRBV2	TRBJ1-1	TRBD1	many	CASSALPQGDTEAFF	TGTGCCAGCAGTGCTCTCCCTCAGGGGGACACTGAAGCTTTCTTT
TRBV9	TRBJ2-6	NA	NA	CASSVAGTGANVLTF	TGTGCCAGCAGCGTAGCAGGGACCGGTGCCAACGTCCTGACTTTC
TRBV20-1	TRBJ2-5	NA	NA	CSARDLAGKVETQYF	TGCAGTGCTAGAGATCTGGCGGGGAAGGTAGAGACCCAGTACTTC
TRBV30	TRBJ1-2	NA	NA	CAWGAKAGRYGYTF	TGTGCCTGGGGAGCCAAGGCAGGGCGCTATGGCTACACCTTC
TRBV12-5	TRBJ2-1	TRBD2	many	CASGLALGRLAQEQFF	TGTGCTAGTGGTTTGGCACTTGGTCGACTAGCGCAAGAGCAGTTCTTC
TRBV23-1	TRBJ2-7	NA	NA	CASSQPRDSYEQYF	TGCGCCAGCAGTCAACCCAGAGACTCCTACGAGCAGTACTTC
TRBV12-3/TRBV12-4	TRBJ2-5	NA	NA	CASSLLRSETQYF	TGTGCCAGCAGTTTGCTGCGGTCGGAGACCCAGTACTTC
TRBV6-5	TRBJ1-1	NA	many	CASSWAKNTEAFF	TGTGCCAGCAGTTGGGCGAAGAACACTGAAGCTTTCTTT
TRBV4-1	TRBJ1-2	NA	NA	CASSPEAREDYTF	TGCGCCAGCAGCCCGGAAGCCAGGGAGGACTACACCTTC
TRBV6-4	TRBJ2-3	TRBD1	NA	CASSDQGQGATDTQYF	TGTGCCAGCAGTGACCAGGGACAGGGGGCAACAGATACGCAGTATTTT
TRBV20-1	TRBJ1-2	TRBD1	few	CSARKQGSHRAAAGYTF	TGCAGTGCTCGAAAACAGGGGTCCCATCGAGCTGCGGCTGGCTACACCTTC
TRBV27	TRBJ2-7	NA	many	CASSLSIGSESSYEQYF	TGTGCCAGCAGTTTATCGATTGGTTCCGAAAGCTCCTACGAGCAGTACTTC
TRBV10-3	TRBJ2-1	NA	many	CAISATYNEQFF	TGTGCCATCAGTGCGACGTACAATGAGCAGTTCTTC
TRBV18	TRBJ2-1	TRBD1	few	CASSLNRGQAYNEQFF	TGTGCCAGCTCACTCAACAGGGGGCAGGCCTACAATGAGCAGTTCTTC
TRBV14	TRBJ2-1	TRBD1	NA	CASSQYRGNEQFF	TGTGCCAGCAGCCAATACAGGGGGAATGAGCAGTTCTTC
TRBV7-2	TRBJ2-4	TRBD1	many	CASRQTGENIQYF	TGTGCCAGCAGACAAACAGGGGAGAACATTCAGTACTTC
TRBV21-1	TRBJ2-2	NA	many	CATHSPPRANTGELFF	TGTGCCACCCATTCCCCCCCCAGGGCGAACACCGGGGAGCTGTTTTTT
TRBV14	TRBJ2-5	NA	many	CASSLSSGWDLLQETQYF	TGTGCCAGCAGCCTGAGTAGCGGCTGGGACCTTCTCCAAGAGACCCAGTACTTC
TRBV10-1	TRBJ1-2	NA	few	CASSELGQGANYGYTF	TGCGCCAGCAGTGAGTTAGGGCAGGGAGCTAACTATGGCTACACCTTC
TRBV6-5	TRBJ1-2	TRBD1	NA	CASSYSTGVPYGYTF	TGTGCCAGCAGTTACTCGACAGGGGTTCCCTATGGCTACACCTTC
TRBV6-2/TRBV6-3	TRBJ1-2	NA	many	CASKDPVGANYGYTF	TGTGCCAGCAAGGACCCAGTTGGAGCTAACTATGGCTACACCTTC
TRBV2	TRBJ1-1	NA	few	CASSDKATEAFF	TGTGCCAGCAGTGATAAGGCCACTGAAGCTTTCTTT
TRBV5-5	TRBJ1-4	NA	NA	CASSLGQRVGGEKLFF	TGTGCCAGCAGCTTGGGTCAGAGGGTTGGCGGTGAAAAACTGTTTTTT
TRBV6-2/TRBV6-3	TRBJ1-5	NA	NA	CASSPKRERVGNQPQHF	TGTGCCAGCAGCCCGAAACGTGAGAGGGTGGGTAATCAGCCCCAGCATTTT
TRBV2	TRBJ2-3	TRBD2	few	CASSVPRAGGDTDTQYF	TGTGCCAGCAGTGTACCCCGAGCGGGGGGGGACACAGATACGCAGTATTTT